The T cell receptor beta chain described here comes from a study of T cell changes during pregnancy in multiple sclerosis. In this sample, this clone turned up once. V lost 2 bases and J lost 3, with 11 bases in between. Germline V gene data show CDR1 as GTSNPN and CDR2 as SVGIG (reference sequence). The CDR3 has 13 amino acids. Using immunoSEQ multiplex PCR, the repertoire was profiled, and TCRdb retains in-frame clones only, with some absent. The sample comprises nearly 25,000 clones, roughly 91% of which are singletons, and over 0.65% rests with the top ten. The source material was CD4+ T cells from peripheral blood mononuclear cells, sampled in the first trimester of pregnancy. The TCR was taken from a female donor in good health, enrolled as a control in a pregnancy study. This chain uses TRBV30 with TRBJ2-7; D possibly corresponds to TRBD2 (5 bases). The CDR3 loop is CAWSSEAGYEQYF. CDR3 nucleotide sequence: TGTGCCTGGAGTTCGGAGGCCGGCTACGAGCAGTACTTC.